Given below is one T cell receptor (beta chain) in context. These data are taken from a study of T cell clones after liver transplantation. Study-wide context: TCRbeta sequencing after a pre-transplant mixed lymphocyte reaction identified graft-donor-reactive clones, later tracked in post-transplant blood. As an antigen-independent comparator, third-party-reactive TCRbeta sequences came from pre-transplant mixed lymphocyte reactions. Subjects received no induction therapy and standard immunosuppression until randomization at 12-24 months post-transplant. Patients counted as tolerant after at least one year off all immunosuppression, enzymes not exceeding twice normal.

Germline V CDR1 and CDR2: SGHTA, FQGNSA. V was pared by 5 bases and J by 7 bases, with 10 bases of the junction left unmatched. This CDR3 contains 15 residues. The repertoire was sequenced with immunoSEQ multiplex PCR; TCRdb's copy has only in-frame clones and lacks some. Of tens of thousands of clones in the sample, about two thirds were seen once. This rearrangement joins TRBV7-2 to TRBJ2-2, with 7 bases identical to TRBD2. This clonotype was obtained from a human donor who received a liver transplant. The material sequenced was CD4+ T cells from blood, taken before liver transplant. The CDR3 protein is CASSQDGRLGGELFF. The CDR3 DNA sequence: TGTGCCAGCAGCCAGGACGGGAGGCTGGGCGGGGAGCTGTTTTTT.